This T cell receptor (beta chain) was retrieved from a study of blood T cell repertoires in COVID-19. Looking at the study overall: COVID-19 samples from acute and convalescent phases originated in the United States, Italy and Spain. Sources were T cells, B-cell-depleted T cells, or PBMCs; the material itself was cDNA or gDNA.

Germline V gene lookup returns CDR1 MNHEY and CDR2 SVGEGT. The CDR3 totals 14 residues. V dropped 6 bases and J dropped 7; count of bases not matched to a gene: 6. Authors' methods: Estimation of nucleated cell counts relied on the amplification of reference gene primers. Method: immunoSEQ multiplex PCR; TCRdb's copy keeps in-frame clones and lacks some. From that table come the V and J calls and clone size; the DNA was used to work out D and trimming. The sample consists of around 68,000 clones, about 87% of them appearing once. Sample: peripheral blood. The chain recombines TRBV6-2 or TRBV6-3 with TRBJ2-1, with 10 bases matching TRBD2. This receptor was taken from a woman between 50 and 59 years old with acute or convalescent COVID-19. The CDR3: CASRPSGSRNEQFF. Written as DNA, the CDR3 is TGTGCCAGCAGACCTAGCGGGAGTAGGAATGAGCAGTTCTTC.